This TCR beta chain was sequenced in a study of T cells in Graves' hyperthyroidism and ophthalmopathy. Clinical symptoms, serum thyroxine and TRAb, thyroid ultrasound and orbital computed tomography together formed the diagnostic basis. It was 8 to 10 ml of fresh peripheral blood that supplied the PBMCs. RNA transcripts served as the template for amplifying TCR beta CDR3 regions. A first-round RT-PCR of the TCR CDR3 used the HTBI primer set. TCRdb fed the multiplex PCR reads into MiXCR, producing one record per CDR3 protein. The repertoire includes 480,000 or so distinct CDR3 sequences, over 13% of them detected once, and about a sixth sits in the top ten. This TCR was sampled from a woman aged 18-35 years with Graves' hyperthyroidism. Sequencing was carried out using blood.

The CDR3 coding sequence is TGTGCCAGCAGCTCTACAGAGGACCGGGGCTATGGCTACACCTTC. It translates to CASSSTEDRGYGYTF. V and J are TRBV7-9 and TRBJ1-2, with no clear D. Per the germline V gene, CDR1 is SEHNR and CDR2 is FQNEAQ (reference sequence). V lost 4 bases, J lost 4 bases, and 16 bases lay in between. The CDR3 has 15 amino acids.